The 28 T cell receptor beta chains below all came from one sample that was sequenced in a study of T cells in Graves' hyperthyroidism and ophthalmopathy. Amplification targeted TCR beta CDR3 regions from RNA transcripts. HTBI primers drove first-round RT-PCR of the TCR CDR3. One entry per CDR3 protein results from TCRdb running MiXCR on the multiplex PCR reads. The table has about 400,000 distinct CDR3 sequences, approximately 15% seen once. The sequenced material came from blood. Every receptor here comes from a woman aged 25-40 years with Graves' hyperthyroidism.

This clonotype was recorded many times. The genes are TRBV3-1 and TRBJ2-7; 7 bases map to TRBD2. After removal of 4 bases from V and 6 bases from J, the junction contained 9 bases not matched to a gene. Germline CDR1 is LGHDT and CDR2 is YNNKEL (reference sequence). The CDR3 is 14 amino acids. The CDR3: CASSLPRPGGEQYF. The CDR3 DNA follows: TGTGCCAGCAGCCTCCCCCGGCCGGGGGGCGAGCAGTACTTC.

This clonotype appeared many times. V is TRBV18 and J is TRBJ1-1; no firm D call. The CDR3 spans 16 residues. The germline V gene has CDR1 KGHSH and CDR2 LQKENI. The V end lost 0 bases, the J end lost 0 bases, and 11 bases lay between the germline ends. The CDR3 nucleotides are TGTGCCAGCTCACCACCGAGGGTGACCATGAACACTGAAGCTTTCTTT. Translating gives CASSPPRVTMNTEAFF.

This clonotype occurred once. V gene TRBV15 combines with J gene TRBJ2-3; D gene ambiguous. Germline lookup yields CDR1 LNHNV and CDR2 YYDKDF (reference sequence). Trimming removed 3 bases from V and 7 bases from J, with 8 bases in between. This CDR3 comprises 12 residues. The CDR3 sequence: CATSRGLNTQYF. For the CDR3, the DNA is TGTGCCACCAGCAGGGGTCTTAATACGCAGTATTTT.

For this clonotype: One base away lies a much larger clone, so this may be a sequencing read error. The chain has TRBV3-1 and TRBJ1-2, with a possible D match to TRBD1 (5 bases). Per the germline V gene, CDR1 is LGHDT and CDR2 is YNNKEL (reference sequence). The CDR3 length is 13 residues. The CDR3 DNA is TGTGCCAGCAGCGACAGAGGGACCTATGGCCACACCTTC. Its protein is CASSDRGTYGHTF.

This clonotype was recorded many times. This rearrangement joins TRBV24-1 to TRBJ1-5, with TRBD1 identical over 9 bases. CDR3 length: 15 amino acids. V was clipped by 5 bases and J by 4 bases; unmatched bases: 5. CDR1 is KGHDR and CDR2 is SFDVKD in the germline V gene. The chain's CDR3 is CATSATGTGNQPQHF. The CDR3 DNA follows: TGTGCCACCAGTGCCACCGGGACAGGGAATCAGCCCCAGCATTTT.

The rearrangement uses TRBV30 and TRBJ1-5, with D possibly being TRBD1 (5 bases). This CDR3 has 14 amino acids. The ends were cut back, 3 bases at V and 2 bases at J, with 11 bases in the middle. Germline CDR1 is GTSNPN and CDR2 is SVGIG (reference sequence). The CDR3, as DNA: TGTGCCTGGAGCGGGGGAGGGGGCAATCAGCCCCAGCATTTT. Translation: CAWSGGGGNQPQHF.

This clonotype has more than one count but fewer than ten. The chain joins TRBV6-1 to TRBJ2-3, with D tentatively TRBD2 (6 bases). Per germline, CDR1 MNHNS and CDR2 SASEGT. V was shortened by 6 bases and J by 4 bases, with 11 bases between the two germline ends. The CDR3 loop spans 13 amino acids. The CDR3 sequence is CASRPPGADTQYF. The DNA for the CDR3 is TGTGCCAGCAGACCCCCGGGGGCAGATACGCAGTATTTT.

The chain carries TRBV11-3 and TRBJ2-7; D possibly matches TRBD1 or TRBD2 (5 bases each). There are 14 residues in the CDR3. Trimming cost V 4 bases and J 3 bases, with 13 bases left between them. Germline CDR1 is SGHNT and CDR2 is YENEEA. This CDR3 is CASSYGDGNYEQYF. The CDR3 coding sequence is TGTGCCAGCAGCTATGGGGACGGGAACTACGAGCAGTACTTC.

The chain carries TRBV6-1 and TRBJ2-7; 9 positions match TRBD1. The CDR3 is 16 amino acids. Germline CDR1 is MNHNS and CDR2 is SASEGT. V was clipped by 8 bases and J by 2 bases; unmatched bases: 13. The CDR3 region has the DNA TGTGCCAGCTCCTACGCACCGGGACAGGGAGCCTACGAGCAGTACTTC. This gives the protein CASSYAPGQGAYEQYF.

This clonotype was seen repeatedly, ten times or more. One end of the junction varies from germline; a read error may be responsible. The chain carries TRBV4-1 and TRBJ2-5, with a weak D call TRBD1 (5 bases). This CDR3 is built from 13 residues. CDR1 and CDR2 (germline): MGHRA, YSYEKL. CDR3 DNA sequence: TGTGCCAGCAGCCAGGGTTACCAAGAGACCCAGTACTTC. Its protein is CASSQGYQETQYF.

CDR3 protein: CASSLGARRTNEKLFF. CDR3 bases: TGTGCCAGCAGCTTAGGGGCCAGGCGAACTAATGAAAAACTGTTTTTT. The chain uses TRBV7-9 and TRBJ1-4; D remains ambiguous. The CDR3 covers 16 residues. The V end lost 1 base, the J end lost 1 base, and 10 bases lay between the germline ends. The germline V gene has CDR1 SEHNR and CDR2 FQNEAQ (reference sequence).

This clonotype was seen repeatedly, ten times or more. V gene TRBV11-3 combines with J gene TRBJ2-2, with TRBD2 matching 7 bases. This CDR3 is built from 16 residues. Germline CDR1 reads SGHNT; CDR2 reads YENEEA. The J segment lost 4 bases and the V segment lost 6 bases, leaving 11 bases of the junction unmatched. The CDR3 nucleotides are TGTGCCAGCAGGAGTGGCGGGAGCGTGGGCACCGGGGAGCTGTTTTTT. It specifies CASRSGGSVGTGELFF.

In its sample, this clonotype was seen many times. The CDR3 here is CASSSRDSQPQHF. For the CDR3, the DNA is TGTGCCAGCAGTTCCAGGGATTCGCAGCCCCAGCATTTT. The J gene is TRBJ1-5, the V gene TRBV6-1; D is perhaps TRBD1 (5 bases). Trimming shortened V by 5 bases and J by 7 bases, and 12 bases separated the two germline ends. CDR1 and CDR2 (germline): MNHNS, SASEGT. CDR3 size: 13 residues.

The chain joins TRBV6-1 to TRBJ1-5, with a weak D call TRBD1 (5 bases). Germline CDR1 is MNHNS and CDR2 is SASEGT. The CDR3 length is 15 residues. The ends were cut back, 6 bases at V and 0 bases at J, with 12 bases in the middle. The CDR3 DNA is TGTGCCAGCAGCGATGGACAACCTAGCAATCAGCCCCAGCATTTT. Protein sequence: CASSDGQPSNQPQHF.

The chain uses TRBV9 and TRBJ2-3; 9 bases fit TRBD2. Germline CDR1 reads SGDLS; CDR2 reads YYNGEE. There are 21 residues in the CDR3. V shed 4 bases, J shed 1 base, and the junction held 22 bases outside the gene matches. The CDR3 nucleotides are TGTGCCAGCAGCCCCACCTGGACAGTTAATTCGCGGGAGGGGGGCACAGATACGCAGTATTTT. Protein product: CASSPTWTVNSREGGTDTQYF.

This chain uses TRBV7-2 with TRBJ2-5, with 8 bases lining up with TRBD2. CDR3 length equals 14 residues. The trim removed 2 bases at V and 4 bases at J, leaving 3 bases unmatched. The germline V gene has CDR1 SGHTA and CDR2 FQGNSA. Written as DNA, the CDR3 is TGTGCCAGCAGCTTACGGCGGGGGGCAGAGACCCAGTACTTC. This codes for CASSLRRGAETQYF.

The sample holds many counts of this clonotype. The chain uses TRBV28 and TRBJ2-7, with TRBD2 matching over 10 bases. In germline, CDR1 is MDHEN, CDR2 SYDVKM. The CDR3 extends over 15 amino acids. Trimming at V came to 5 bases and at J to 2 bases, leaving 6 bases not matched to a gene. The CDR3: CASSPAGTSAYEQYF. DNA of the CDR3: TGTGCCAGCAGTCCCGCCGGGACTAGCGCCTACGAGCAGTACTTC.

This clonotype showed up many times. This chain joins TRBV5-6 and TRBJ2-5, with a tentative D call TRBD1 (5 bases). The length of the CDR3 is 13 residues. With 2 bases removed from V and 5 bases from J, the gap between germline ends came to 10 bases. In germline, CDR1 is SGHDT, CDR2 YYEEEE. The DNA of the CDR3 is TGTGCCAGCAGCTTCTGGGGCGTTGAGACCCAGTACTTC. It encodes CASSFWGVETQYF.

V gene TRBV7-2 combines with J gene TRBJ2-5; tentatively, D is TRBD2 (6 bases). The CDR3 consists of 13 residues. V was pared by 6 bases and J by 5 bases, with 13 bases between. CDR1 and CDR2 (germline): SGHTA, FQGNSA. CDR3 in amino acids: CASSDGEDETQYF. The CDR3 coding sequence is TGTGCCAGCAGTGATGGGGAGGACGAGACCCAGTACTTC.

Only a few counts were recorded for this clonotype. The V call is TRBV6-1, the J call TRBJ2-3; D is ambiguous. V gave up 3 bases and J gave up 0 bases, with 7 bases separating them. CDR3 size: 14 residues. Germline assignment: CDR1 MNHNS and CDR2 SASEGT. In DNA form, the CDR3 reads TGTGCCAGCAGTGAGGTCCCTAGCACAGATACGCAGTATTTT. Encoded protein: CASSEVPSTDTQYF.

The chain carries TRBV7-9 and TRBJ2-7; 7 bases map to TRBD1. This CDR3 comprises 16 residues. V lost 5 bases to trimming and J lost 2 bases; unmatched junction nucleotides: 12. Germline CDR1 reads SEHNR; CDR2 reads FQNEAQ (reference sequence). CDR3 bases: TGTGCCAGCAGCGCCCGACCGGGACAGTTGCCCTACGAGCAGTACTTC. This gives the protein CASSARPGQLPYEQYF.

This clonotype was detected ten times or more. The rearrangement uses TRBV7-8 and TRBJ2-1; 11 bases line up with TRBD1. The CDR3 extends over 15 amino acids. From germline, CDR1 is SGHVS and CDR2 FQNEAQ. The V gene end was trimmed by 5 bases and the J gene end by 2 bases; junction bases not matched to a gene: 2. This CDR3 reads CASSMGQGAYNEQFF. The CDR3 DNA is TGTGCCAGCAGCATGGGACAGGGGGCCTACAATGAGCAGTTCTTC. Full variable domain (outside the CDR3, taken from reference TRBV7-8 and TRBJ2-1): GAGVSQSPRYKVAKRGQDVALRCDPISGHVSLFWYQQALGQGPEFLTYFQNEAQLDKSGLPSDRFFAERPEGSVSTLKIQRTQQEDSAVYLCASSMGQGAYNEQFFGPGTRLTVL.

This clonotype showed up just a few times. The chain links TRBV5-1 to TRBJ2-7; no clear D gene. The germline CDR1 and CDR2 sequences are SGHRS and YFSETQ. Trimming took 0 bases from V and 0 from J, leaving 7 bases between them. CDR3 length: 14 amino acids. CDR3: CASSLGAPSYEQYF. The CDR3 nucleotides read TGCGCCAGCAGCTTGGGGGCGCCCTCCTACGAGCAGTACTTC.

The CDR3 protein is CASSPTRQGGYNEQFF. DNA of the CDR3: TGTGCCAGCAGCCCCACCCGACAGGGCGGGTACAATGAGCAGTTCTTC. The chain has TRBV6-1 and TRBJ2-1, with 7 bases identical to TRBD1. The CDR3 loop spans 16 amino acids. V trimming: 6 bases; J trimming: 4 bases; junction bases outside the gene matches: 12. Germline V gene data show CDR1 as MNHNS and CDR2 as SASEGT.

This clonotype was recorded a few times. V usage is TRBV7-9 and J usage is TRBJ2-7; possibly TRBD2 for D (5 bases). Germline V CDR1 and CDR2: SEHNR, FQNEAQ (reference sequence). This CDR3 region has 14 residues. V dropped 3 bases and J dropped 2 bases, with 11 bases sitting between them. The CDR3 DNA reads as TGTGCCAGCAGCTTGGAGCGGAGAACCTACGAGCAGTACTTC. It translates to CASSLERRTYEQYF.

In this sample, this clonotype turned up many times. The germline gene is not matched at one end of the junction; a read error may be the cause. The chain links TRBV3-1 to TRBJ2-2; weak D call: TRBD2 (5 bases). Germline CDR1 LGHDT, CDR2 YNNKEL (reference sequence). The CDR3 consists of 15 residues. CDR3 in DNA: TGTACCAGCAGCCATGACTACGTTCTAACCGGGGAGCTGTTTTTT. Translating gives CTSSHDYVLTGELFF.

V gene TRBV24-1 combines with J gene TRBJ2-1; 14 bases fit TRBD2. The V gene end was trimmed by 4 bases and the J gene end by 0 bases; junction bases not matched to a gene: 1. CDR1 is KGHDR, CDR2 SFDVKD, per germline. CDR3 length: 17 residues. CDR3 in amino acids: CATSDGTSGGSYNEQFF. The CDR3 DNA is TGTGCCACCAGTGACGGGACTAGCGGGGGCTCCTACAATGAGCAGTTCTTC.

In this sample, this clonotype turned up a few times. The chain recombines TRBV13 with TRBJ2-5; D gene uncertain. The germline V gene encodes CDR1 PRHDT and CDR2 FYEKMQ (reference sequence). V was shortened by 4 bases and J by 6 bases, with 6 bases between the two germline ends. This CDR3 contains 11 residues. CDR3 amino acids: CASSWDQTQYF. CDR3 in DNA: TGTGCCAGCAGCTGGGATCAGACCCAGTACTTC.